Listed below are T cell receptor beta chains from one sample, sequenced in a study of tumor-infiltrating lymphocytes in primary liver carcinoma. TCRdb processed the multiplex PCR reads anew with MiXCR; each CDR3 protein has one entry. The data show 35,000 to 50,000 distinct CDR3 sequences, around 75% seen once. The specimen sequenced was tumor-adjacent normal liver tissue. Receptors were obtained from a woman aged 25 to 39 with primary liver carcinoma and hepatitis B virus infection. Both conserved end residues are part of each CDR3. The D gene is left open where the match is weak. Not every row has a clone size; where given, it reads once, few, many or a size class.

j_gene,d_gene,abundance,v_gene,CDR3nt,CDR3aa
TRBJ2-7,-,few,TRBV11-1,TGTGCCAGCAGCTCAGGTTACCTCAGCGAGCAGTACTTC,CASSSGYLSEQYF
TRBJ2-3,TRBD2,-,TRBV28,TGTGTCAGCAGGCTTACGGGGGGGACTACTCAGTATTTT,CVSRLTGGTTQYF
TRBJ2-2,-,many,TRBV12-3/TRBV12-4,TGTGCCAGCAGCCCTCTGACGAAACCCCCGACCGGGGAGCTGTTTTTT,CASSPLTKPPTGELFF
TRBJ2-5,-,-,TRBV4-1,TGCGCCAGCAACCAAGGGCGGCAGTCCAAGGAGACCCAGAACTTC,CASNQGRQSKETQNF
TRBJ2-4,TRBD2,-,TRBV29-1,TGTAGCGTCCCCCAGCCCGACGGGGGGGACATTCAGTACTTC,CSVPQPDGGDIQYF
TRBJ1-1,-,-,TRBV4-3,TGCGCCAGCGGCCAAGATCCGGGGTCTCCGGCTTACTTT,CASGQDPGSPAYF
TRBJ2-2,TRBD1,large,TRBV12-3/TRBV12-4,TGTGCCAGCAGTTTGACAGGGATTGGGGAGCTGTTTTTT,CASSLTGIGELFF
TRBJ2-1,TRBD2,-,TRBV11-2,TGTGTCAGCAGCCGTACTAGCGGGAGGATCGATGAGCAATTCTTC,CVSSRTSGRIDEQFF
TRBJ1-3,TRBD1,-,TRBV5-6,TGTGCCAGAAGCGCCGGGACAGGGTCTGGAAACACCATGTATTTT,CARSAGTGSGNTMYF
TRBJ2-3,-,-,TRBV11-2,TGTGCCAGTAGCTTACCAGCGAGCACAGATACGCGGTATTTT,CASSLPASTDTRYF
TRBJ2-3,TRBD2,-,TRBV10-2,TGCGCCACCTCTCCGGGAGGAGGTACGCAGTATTTT,CATSPGGGTQYF
TRBJ2-7,-,-,TRBV11-2,TGTGCCAGCAGCCGAAGCGGGCCTTCCTCATACGAGCAGTACTTC,CASSRSGPSSYEQYF
TRBJ2-6,TRBD2,-,TRBV12-3/TRBV12-4,TGTGCCAGCAGTTTAGCGGGACTAGCGGGATCTAGGGCCAACGTCCTAACTTTC,CASSLAGLAGSRANVLTF
TRBJ2-1,-,-,TRBV11-1,TGTGTCAGCATAGGAGCGCGAGATCCCCATAATGAGCAGTTCTTC,CVSIGARDPHNEQFF
TRBJ2-7,-,-,TRBV12-3/TRBV12-4,TGTGCCAGCAGCCCAGACCTGTCCAGGCAGTACTTC,CASSPDLSRQYF
TRBJ1-6,TRBD1,once,TRBV6-4,TGTGCCAGCAGTGACGGGACAGGGGTATCACCCATCCACTTT,CASSDGTGVSPIHF
TRBJ2-2,-,-,TRBV11-2,TGTGCCAGCAGCTTATTTGTCAGGGAGCTGTTCTTT,CASSLFVRELFF
TRBJ1-1,-,once,TRBV4-2,TGTGCCAGCAGCCAAGATATGGGCGGGAGCATTGGAGCTTTCTTT,CASSQDMGGSIGAFF
TRBJ2-3,-,-,TRBV7-8,TGTGCCAGCAGCTTGGGACCGGGAGTGCCTGGTGATACGCAGTATTTT,CASSLGPGVPGDTQYF
TRBJ1-5,-,-,TRBV5-6,TGTGCCAGTAGTATGGGTGGACACGGGGGGCCCCAGCATTTT,CASSMGGHGGPQHF
TRBJ1-1,-,-,TRBV11-1,TGTGCCAGCAGCCAGACTGATTCATCTGGAGCCTTCTTT,CASSQTDSSGAFF
TRBJ2-1,-,many,TRBV5-6,TGTGCCAGCAGAGGTACGAGTGAGCAGTTCTTC,CASRGTSEQFF
TRBJ2-2,TRBD2,-,TRBV11-3,TGTGCCAGCAGCCTAGTAGCGGGCTTTAACACCTGGGAGCTGTTTTTT,CASSLVAGFNTWELFF
TRBJ2-1,TRBD2,many,TRBV5-4,TGTGCCAGCAGCCCAGCGGGAGGGTCGACCTACAATGAGCAGTTCTTC,CASSPAGGSTYNEQFF
TRBJ2-3,-,-,TRBV28,TGTGCCAGCACCCCGAGCCAGATTACGGGAGATACGCGGTATTTT,CASTPSQITGDTRYF
TRBJ2-1,-,-,TRBV11-2,TGTGACAGCAGCGGGCGGGGTGGGGCCTACAATGAGCAGTTCTTC,CDSSGRGGAYNEQFF
TRBJ2-7,-,-,TRBV11-2,TGTGCCAGCAACTTACAGAGGACCTACAAACAGTACTTC,CASNLQRTYKQYF
TRBJ2-7,TRBD1,-,TRBV28,TGTGCCAGCAGGGGGTTGGGGACAGGGCTTATGGCGCGGTCCTACGAGCAGTACTTC,CASRGLGTGLMARSYEQYF
TRBJ2-6,-,many,TRBV29-1,TGCAGCGTGGTACAGGGGGGGTTTGGGGCCAACGTCCTGACTTTC,CSVVQGGFGANVLTF
TRBJ2-2,-,-,TRBV11-2,TGTGCCAGCAGCTTAGTTAAGGATAAGGGGCGCCGGGAGCTGTTTTTT,CASSLVKDKGRRELFF
TRBJ2-1,TRBD1,many,TRBV11-2,TGTGCCAGCAGCTTGGGACAGGGAGGGTATGAGCAGTTCTTC,CASSLGQGGYEQFF
TRBJ2-7,-,-,TRBV5-1,TGCGGCAGCAGTCCACCCGGAGCCCCCTACGAGCAGTACTTC,CGSSPPGAPYEQYF
TRBJ2-1,TRBD1,-,TRBV11-1,TGTACCACCAGCTTGGGACAGGGCGCTCACAATGAGCAGTTATTC,CTTSLGQGAHNEQLF
TRBJ2-4,-,few,TRBV20-1,TGCAGTGCTAGAGGTCGGGGACTAGCCAAAAACATTCAGTACTTC,CSARGRGLAKNIQYF
TRBJ2-1,TRBD2,-,TRBV2,TGTGTCAGCAGTGAAATGGGACTAGCTTGGGGGAGCTCCTACAATGAGCAGTTCTTC,CVSSEMGLAWGSSYNEQFF
TRBJ2-4,TRBD2,-,TRBV11-1,TGTGCCAGCGGCTTTCCCGGGACTAGTGGGACCAAAAACATTCAGTACTTC,CASGFPGTSGTKNIQYF
TRBJ1-5,TRBD1,-,TRBV20-1,TGCAGTGCAAGACAGGGGGTTCAGCCCCAGCATTTT,CSARQGVQPQHF
TRBJ2-7,-,-,TRBV5-6,TGTGCCAGCAGCCAGGGGGGAAACAGGGTCGGGGCCACCAGGTCGTACGAGCAGTACTTC,CASSQGGNRVGATRSYEQYF
TRBJ1-1,-,-,TRBV12-3/TRBV12-4,TGTGCCAGCAGTTTAATCTTTGGGGTTTTCCCAGCTTTCTTT,CASSLIFGVFPAFF
TRBJ2-7,-,-,TRBV9,TGTGCCAGCAGCCCCCACGAAGTGGATGAGCAGTACTTC,CASSPHEVDEQYF
TRBJ1-1,TRBD1,medium-sized,TRBV11-3,TGTGCCAGCAGTCAGACAGGGTCTGAAGCTTTCTTT,CASSQTGSEAFF
TRBJ2-1,TRBD2,once,TRBV7-9,TGTCCCAGTAGCTTAGATCTAGCGGGAGGGATGCAGTTCTTC,CPSSLDLAGGMQFF
TRBJ2-1,TRBD2,-,TRBV6-1,TGTGCCAGCAGGTGGGGACTAGCGGGAGAGAATGAGCAGTTCTTC,CASRWGLAGENEQFF
TRBJ1-2,TRBD1,-,TRBV11-1,TGTACCAGCAATGCTCAGACAGGGAACTATGGCTACACCTTC,CTSNAQTGNYGYTF
TRBJ2-2,TRBD2,-,TRBV30,TGTGCCTGGAAAGAACTCGGGGGGGACACCGGGCAGCTGTTTTTT,CAWKELGGDTGQLFF
TRBJ2-5,-,-,TRBV12-3/TRBV12-4,TGTACCAGCAGTTTACCAGCTAGCCAAGAGACCCAGTACTTC,CTSSLPASQETQYF
TRBJ2-1,-,-,TRBV11-3,TGTGCTAGTAGCTTCAGGGCCCGCTCCTACAATGAGCAGTTCTTC,CASSFRARSYNEQFF
TRBJ2-5,-,-,TRBV11-2,TGTGCCAGCAGCTTAGATATCGGGGACCGCGAATACTTC,CASSLDIGDREYF
TRBJ2-7,-,once,TRBV7-8,TGTGCCAGTGGACAAGGGCGCGCCTACGAGCATTACTTC,CASGQGRAYEHYF
TRBJ2-4,-,few,TRBV10-2,TGCGCCAGCAGTGAGTCAAGGGGATGGGACATTCAGTACTTC,CASSESRGWDIQYF
TRBJ2-1,-,-,TRBV11-2,TGTGCCAGTAGCCTTCAGGGCTACTCCTCCTGCAATGAGCAGTTCTTC,CASSLQGYSSCNEQFF
TRBJ2-5,-,-,TRBV6-1,TGTACCAGCAGTGAAGGGTGGGAAAGAGAGACCCAGTACTTC,CTSSEGWERETQYF
TRBJ2-2,-,many,TRBV4-3,TGCGCCAGCAGCCAAGAACTGGGTGGCACCGGGGAGCTGTTTTTT,CASSQELGGTGELFF
TRBJ1-1,-,-,TRBV30,TGTGCCTGGAGTGGGGAGGTCACTGAAGATTTCTTT,CAWSGEVTEDFF